This T cell receptor (beta chain) was sequenced in a study of T cell repertoires in cytomegalovirus infection. TCRdb itself ran the reads through MiXCR, one entry per CDR3 protein. The table includes about 890,000 distinct CDR3 sequences, around 31% detected once. A remark on this clonotype: Its antigen is currently unknown.

Trimming stripped 0 bases from V and 7 bases from J, with 19 bases between. The CDR3 is 18 amino acids. Germline CDR1 and CDR2: LNHDA and SQIVND (reference sequence). The J gene is TRBJ1-6, the V gene TRBV19; perhaps TRBD1 as D (5 bases). The sequences come from cultured CD8+ T cells from PBMCs, collected from culture after CMV antigen stimulation. This TCR was recovered from a human donor in good health (CMV status not recorded). Some clones in this sample may be carry-over from other donors' samples. The CDR3 DNA is TGTGCCAGTAGTATAGACCCCCCGGGAGGGGCGGAAAATTCACCCCTCCACTTT. Protein sequence: CASSIDPPGGAENSPLHF.